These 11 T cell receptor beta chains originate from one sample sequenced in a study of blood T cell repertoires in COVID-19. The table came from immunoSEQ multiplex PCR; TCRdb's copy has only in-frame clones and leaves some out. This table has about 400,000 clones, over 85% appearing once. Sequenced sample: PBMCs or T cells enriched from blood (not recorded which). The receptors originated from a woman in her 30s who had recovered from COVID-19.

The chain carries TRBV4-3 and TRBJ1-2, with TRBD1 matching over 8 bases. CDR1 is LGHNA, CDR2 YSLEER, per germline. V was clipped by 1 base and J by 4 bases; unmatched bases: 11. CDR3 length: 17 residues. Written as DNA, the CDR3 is TGCGCCAGCAGCCAAGCCGCCAGGGGGCCTCGGGGCTATGGCTACACCTTC. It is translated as CASSQAARGPRGYGYTF.

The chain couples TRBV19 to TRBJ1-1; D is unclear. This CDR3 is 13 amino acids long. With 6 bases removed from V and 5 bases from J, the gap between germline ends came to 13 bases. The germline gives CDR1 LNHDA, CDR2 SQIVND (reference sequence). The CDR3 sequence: CASRRKGWTEAFF. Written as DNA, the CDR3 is TGTGCCAGTAGGAGGAAAGGTTGGACTGAAGCTTTCTTT.

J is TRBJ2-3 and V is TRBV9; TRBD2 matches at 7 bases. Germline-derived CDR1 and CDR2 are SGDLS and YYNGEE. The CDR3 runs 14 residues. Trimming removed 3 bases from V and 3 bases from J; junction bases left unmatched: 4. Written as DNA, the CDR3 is TGTGCCAGCAGCGCCCACGGGGGGACAGATACGCAGTATTTT. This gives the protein CASSAHGGTDTQYF.

This CDR3 is CASSLSGGTQPQHF. In DNA form, the CDR3 reads TGTGCCAGCAGTTTATCTGGGGGGACTCAGCCCCAGCATTTT. The rearrangement joins TRBV27 to TRBJ1-5; possible D gene TRBD1, 5 bases. CDR3 length: 14 residues. The V end lost 0 bases, the J end lost 6 bases, and 9 bases lay between the germline ends. The germline gives CDR1 MNHEY, CDR2 SMNVEV (reference sequence).

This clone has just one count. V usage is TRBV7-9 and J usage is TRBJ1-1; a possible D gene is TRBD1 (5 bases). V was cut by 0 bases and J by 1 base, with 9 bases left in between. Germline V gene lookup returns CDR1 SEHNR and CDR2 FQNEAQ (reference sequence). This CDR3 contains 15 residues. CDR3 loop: CASSLAQGSNTEAFF. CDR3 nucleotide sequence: TGTGCCAGCAGCTTAGCGCAGGGCTCGAACACTGAAGCTTTCTTT.

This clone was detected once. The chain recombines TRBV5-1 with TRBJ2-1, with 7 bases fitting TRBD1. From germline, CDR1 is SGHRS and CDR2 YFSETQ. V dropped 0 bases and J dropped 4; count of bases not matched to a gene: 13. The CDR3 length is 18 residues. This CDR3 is CASSLGPPGQEPYNEQFF. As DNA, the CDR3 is TGCGCCAGCAGCTTGGGACCACCAGGACAGGAGCCGTACAATGAGCAGTTCTTC. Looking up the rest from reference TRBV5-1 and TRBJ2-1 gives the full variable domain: KAGVTQTPRYLIKTRGQQVTLSCSPISGHRSVSWYQQTPGQGLQFLFEYFSETQRNKGNFPGRFSGRQFSNSRSEMNVSTLELGDSALYLCASSLGPPGQEPYNEQFFGPGTRLTVL.

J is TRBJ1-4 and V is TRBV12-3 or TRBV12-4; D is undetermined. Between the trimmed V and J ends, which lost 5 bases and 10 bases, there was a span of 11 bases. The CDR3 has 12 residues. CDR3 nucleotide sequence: TGTGCCAGCAGTCCCTCGGGGTCAAAACTGTTTTTT. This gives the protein CASSPSGSKLFF.

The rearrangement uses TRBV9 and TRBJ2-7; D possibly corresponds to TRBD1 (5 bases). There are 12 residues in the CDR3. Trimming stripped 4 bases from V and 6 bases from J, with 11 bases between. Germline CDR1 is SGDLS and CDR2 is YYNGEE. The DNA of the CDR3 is TGTGCCAGCAGCACATCAAGGGGCGAGCAGTACTTC. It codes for CASSTSRGEQYF.

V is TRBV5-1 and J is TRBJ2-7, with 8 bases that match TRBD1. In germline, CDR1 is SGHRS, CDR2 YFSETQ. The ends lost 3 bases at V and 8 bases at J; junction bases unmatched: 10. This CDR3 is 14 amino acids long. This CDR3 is CASSYTGQDVKQYF. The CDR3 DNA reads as TGCGCCAGCAGCTATACGGGACAGGACGTCAAGCAGTACTTC.

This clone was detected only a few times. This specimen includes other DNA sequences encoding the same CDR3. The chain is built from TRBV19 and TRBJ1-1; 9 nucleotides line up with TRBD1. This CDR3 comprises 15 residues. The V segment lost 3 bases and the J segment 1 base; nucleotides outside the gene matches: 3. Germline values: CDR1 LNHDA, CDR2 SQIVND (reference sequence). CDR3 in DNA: TGTGCCAGTAGTATCCCGGACAGGGGGAACACTGAAGCTTTCTTT. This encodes CASSIPDRGNTEAFF.

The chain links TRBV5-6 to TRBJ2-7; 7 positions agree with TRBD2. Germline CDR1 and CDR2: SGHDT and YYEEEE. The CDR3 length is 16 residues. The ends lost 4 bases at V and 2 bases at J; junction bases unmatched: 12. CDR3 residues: CASSESRGRKTYEQYF. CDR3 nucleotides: TGTGCCAGCAGCGAGAGTCGCGGGAGAAAGACCTACGAGCAGTACTTC.